This T cell receptor beta chain was identified in a study of CD8 T cells in ankylosing spondylitis. Study-wide findings and caveats: Characteristic, it appeared, of ankylosing spondylitis blood was a TCR beta motif of roughly 8 highly homologous variants. Clones linked with disease were CD8+ and fairly uncommon in the peripheral blood. As reported, disease-linked clones showed significant enrichment in matched ankylosing spondylitis synovial fluid.

The count of this clonotype is one. Its antigen remains unidentified. The germline CDR1 and CDR2 sequences are MNHEY and SVGAGI. The CDR3 length is 16 residues. With 4 bases removed from V and 5 bases from J, the gap between germline ends came to 18 bases. The TCR beta libraries were generated through quantitative 5'-RACE incorporating molecular barcodes. Via MiXCR, TCRdb re-called the 5' RACE reads, giving one row per CDR3 protein. The sample includes roughly 260,000 distinct CDR3 sequences, approximately 20% seen only once; the top ten take around 8%. This chain connects TRBV6-5 to TRBJ2-4; tentative D call: TRBD2 (5 bases). The sequencing input was blood, either unsorted or a sorted T cell fraction (not recorded which). The source of this sequence is a male donor with ankylosing spondylitis or in good health (not recorded which). CDR3 sequence: CASSSISRTRENIQYF. DNA for the CDR3: TGTGCCAGCAGTTCGATCTCCCGGACTCGGGAAAACATTCAGTACTTC.